The entry that follows covers one TCR beta chain sequence. Its antigen target is currently unknown. There are no base qualities to consult, and no much larger clone falls within one base. The donors were healthy, HIV-negative adults who had no recently reported acute infections or vaccinations. Every donor was a Caucasian adult living in Nashville, Tennessee, USA. CD4+ T cells were enriched through magnetic negative selection, after which naive cells were positively selected on CD45RA and the remaining negative fraction served as the memory subset. After blood collection by leukapheresis, PBMCs were isolated using Ficoll-Histopaque density gradient centrifugation and then cryopreserved in the vapor phase of liquid nitrogen. Analytical flow cytometry was used to check the purity and quantity of each magnetically sorted T cell population. Each sorted fraction had its genomic DNA isolated and then quantified by UV absorbance on a Nanodrop 2000c.

The data originate from a study of shared clonotypes between healthy human individuals (dated by TCRdb to the early 2020s). Study-wide context: The cohort comprised a couple of women and a few men aged 18 to 49 years. Per donor, three plates each were used for CD4 naive and CD4 memory, two for CD8 naive, and one for CD8 memory. To estimate repertoire size and how much clonotype sharing occurs between individuals, the study deeply sequenced the blood TCR repertoires of 4 to 6 healthy adults. Libraries were prepared and TCR repertoires were sequenced by different laboratories using diverse techniques, in order to increase sequencing depth and limit assay-specific biases. Each donor's leukapheresis produced roughly between about 0.9 and 9.5 billion PBMCs. What the authors observed across the whole study: Even with the large sequencing depth, rarefaction of the sorted-subset datasets indicated that sequencing was incomplete. The small number of donors limited the genetic and exposure-history diversity represented. Pairwise subsampling led to the expectation that sequencing depth would affect the degree of clonotype sharing among donors. Sampling was restricted to blood, and TCR repertoires in tissues likely differ from the TCR repertoires found in blood. Across a handful of donors, 4.5% to 6.5% of naive CD4, approximately 3.6% of naive CD8, approximately 2.5% of memory CD4, and 0.4% of memory CD8 clonotypes were shared. Compared with non-shared clonotypes, clonotypes shared by all four sorted-subset donors had higher generation probabilities. Naive subsets generally had larger estimated clonotype richness than memory subsets.

Using the deep immunoSEQ assay, multiplex PCR amplified TCR CDR3 regions from genomic DNA. Genomic DNA extracted from each cell subset was distributed evenly over all wells of several immunoSEQ 96-well plates, and each plate served as one replicate. For sorted subsets, about 200 ng genomic DNA, equal to about 30,000 T cell genomes, was loaded into each replicate PCR. Purified libraries were quantified with a Qubit 3.0 fluorometer, sized on a Bioanalyzer 2100, and re-quantified with the KAPA Library Quantification kit. Every immunoSEQ 96-well plate was sequenced on a dedicated single-read 150-cycle Illumina NextSeq 550 flow cell. The original methods were these. Because only junctional sequences without quality scores were contained in the immunoSEQ output, filtering matching that applied to full-length reads could not be performed. To assign V/J genes and CDR3, sequences were annotated against IMGT germline references using PyIR, a Python wrapper for IgBLAST v1.9. Any read was removed if the V/J assignment was weak (E-value above 1e-6), the CDR3 was missing, or the read contained stop codons, out-of-frame junctions, or ambiguous translated residues. V3J clonotypes were defined by identical inferred V gene, J gene, and CDR3 amino acid sequence. Percentage overlap between repertoires was calculated by dividing the number of shared unique clonotypes by the size of the smaller repertoire. Richness of each repertoire was evaluated using RTK rarefaction, the Chao1 estimator, and Recon v2.1 estimates of unobserved clonotypes. Generation probabilities were computed with OLGA for all TCRbeta clonotypes obtained by the gDNA method from several donors. TCRdb provides this immuneACCESS table in a form limited to in-frame rearrangements. Some clones are lacking; in checked studies, under half of them reflect an unresolved V gene, and why the rest are absent is not known. V and J calls and clone size come straight from that table; D and trimming were deduced from the DNA. The sample includes approximately 1.5 million clones, with 97% to 99% observed a single time. The biggest ten clones account for roughly 0.36% of the sample.

Reading the germline V gene (reference sequence) gives CDR1 MNHEY and CDR2 SMNVEV. Here V drops 5 bases and J drops 4 bases, and the junction holds 8 bases not matched to any gene. From its cysteine to its phenylalanine, the CDR3 spans 15 amino acids. Just CDR3 DNA is preserved here, 45 bases in frame from base 1. The rearrangement combines TRBV27 with TRBJ2-5, with 9 middle bases fitting TRBD2. The sequence was collected from a man under 40 in good health. Sequencing input: naive CD4+ T cells sorted from blood. The cell subset or site label, read with the paper, signifies: CD45RA+ positively selected. The CDR3 amino acid sequence is: CASSPRLLAGETQYF. Read as DNA, the sequence is TGTGCCAGCAGTCCGCGACTACTAGCGGGAGAGACCCAGTACTTC.